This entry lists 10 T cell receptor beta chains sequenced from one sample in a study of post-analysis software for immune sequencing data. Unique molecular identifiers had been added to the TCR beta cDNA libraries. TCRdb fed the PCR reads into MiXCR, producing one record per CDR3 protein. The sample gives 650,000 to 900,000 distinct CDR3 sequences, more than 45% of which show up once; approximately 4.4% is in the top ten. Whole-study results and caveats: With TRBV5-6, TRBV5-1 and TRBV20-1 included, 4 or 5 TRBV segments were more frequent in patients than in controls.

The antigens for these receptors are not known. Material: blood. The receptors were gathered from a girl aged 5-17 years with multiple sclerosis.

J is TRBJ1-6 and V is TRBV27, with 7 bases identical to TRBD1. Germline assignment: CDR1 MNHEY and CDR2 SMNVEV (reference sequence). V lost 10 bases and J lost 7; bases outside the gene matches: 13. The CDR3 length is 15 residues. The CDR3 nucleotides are TGTGCCACTTCTCCGAGACAGGGAGGAAATTCACCCCTCCACTTT. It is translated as CATSPRQGGNSPLHF.

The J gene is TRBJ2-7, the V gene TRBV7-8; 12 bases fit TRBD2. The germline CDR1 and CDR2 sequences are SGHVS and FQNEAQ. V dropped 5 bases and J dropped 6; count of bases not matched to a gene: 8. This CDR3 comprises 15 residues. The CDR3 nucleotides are TGTGCCAGCAGCCAGAGACTAGCGGGAGACGTCGAGCAGTACTTC. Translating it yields CASSQRLAGDVEQYF.

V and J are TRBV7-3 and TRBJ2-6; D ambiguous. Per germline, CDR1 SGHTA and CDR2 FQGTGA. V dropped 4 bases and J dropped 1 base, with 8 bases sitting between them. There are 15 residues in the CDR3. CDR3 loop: CASSSVGSGANVLTF. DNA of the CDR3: TGTGCCAGCAGCTCCGTTGGGTCTGGGGCCAACGTCCTGACTTTC.

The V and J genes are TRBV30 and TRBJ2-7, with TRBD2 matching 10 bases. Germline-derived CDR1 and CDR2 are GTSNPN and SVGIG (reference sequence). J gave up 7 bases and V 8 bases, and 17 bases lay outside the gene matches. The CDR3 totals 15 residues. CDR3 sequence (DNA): TGTGCCCCTAGGGCTAGCGGGAGCTCCGGGGATGAGCAGTACTTC. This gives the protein CAPRASGSSGDEQYF.

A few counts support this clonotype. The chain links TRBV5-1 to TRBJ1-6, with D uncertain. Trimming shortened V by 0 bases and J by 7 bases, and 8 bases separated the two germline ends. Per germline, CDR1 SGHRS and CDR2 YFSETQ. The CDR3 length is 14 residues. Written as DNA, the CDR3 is TGCGCCAGCAGCTTGGAACAGACCAATTCACCCCTCCACTTT. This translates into CASSLEQTNSPLHF.

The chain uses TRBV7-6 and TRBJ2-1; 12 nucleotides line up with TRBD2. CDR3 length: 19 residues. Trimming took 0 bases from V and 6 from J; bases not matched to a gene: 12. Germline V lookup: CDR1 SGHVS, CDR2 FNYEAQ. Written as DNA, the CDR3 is TGTGCCAGCAGCTTAGCGGCGGCTAGCGGGAGGGGGAGGGGCAATGAGCAGTTCTTC. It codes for CASSLAAASGRGRGNEQFF.

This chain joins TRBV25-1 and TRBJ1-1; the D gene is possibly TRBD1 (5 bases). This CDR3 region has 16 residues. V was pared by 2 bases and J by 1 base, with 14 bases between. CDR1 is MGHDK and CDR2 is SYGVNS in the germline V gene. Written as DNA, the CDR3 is TGTGCCAGCAGTGAAAATTGTGGGGCCTGGAACACTGAAGCTTTCTTT. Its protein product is CASSENCGAWNTEAFF.

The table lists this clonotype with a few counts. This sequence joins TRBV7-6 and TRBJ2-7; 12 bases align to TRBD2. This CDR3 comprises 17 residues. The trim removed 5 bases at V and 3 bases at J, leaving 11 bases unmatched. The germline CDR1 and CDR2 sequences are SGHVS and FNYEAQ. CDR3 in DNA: TGTGCCAGCAGCCCAGGGACTAGCGGGCCCGTTGGCTACGAGCAGTACTTC. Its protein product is CASSPGTSGPVGYEQYF.

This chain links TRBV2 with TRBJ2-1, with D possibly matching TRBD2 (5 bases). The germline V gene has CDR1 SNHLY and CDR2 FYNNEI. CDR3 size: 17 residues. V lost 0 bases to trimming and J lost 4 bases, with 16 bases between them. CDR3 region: CASSEARFRGLYNEQFF. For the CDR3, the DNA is TGTGCCAGCAGTGAAGCGCGTTTTCGCGGGCTTTACAATGAGCAGTTCTTC.

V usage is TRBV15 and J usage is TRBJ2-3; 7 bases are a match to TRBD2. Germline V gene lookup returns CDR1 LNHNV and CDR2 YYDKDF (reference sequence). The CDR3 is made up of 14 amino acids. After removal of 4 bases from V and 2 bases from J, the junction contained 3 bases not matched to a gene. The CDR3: CATSTGTTTDTQYF. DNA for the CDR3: TGTGCCACCAGCACCGGGACTACCACAGATACGCAGTATTTT.